What follows are 12 T cell receptor beta chains derived from one specimen sequenced in a study of lymphopenia after photon versus proton radiotherapy (dated by TCRdb to about 2019). The method behind the library was the immunoSEQ multiplex PCR assay. As stored in TCRdb, this immuneACCESS dataset retains in-frame rearrangements with V and J assigned. A fraction of the clones does not appear; measured against another copy, unresolved V genes explain less than half of the discrepancy, and the remainder lacks a known reason. The sample yields about 37,000 clones; approximately 87% were counted once. The top ten clonotypes cover roughly 3% of the sample. The input for sequencing was peripheral blood, taken from a patient treated with photon-based radiotherapy. These receptors all come from a man aged 45-65 years with gastric cancer.

The chain couples TRBV6-6 to TRBJ1-6; D is ambiguous. The CDR3 is 16 amino acids. Germline CDR1 reads MNHNY; CDR2 reads SVGAGI (reference sequence). Trimming took 6 bases from V and 7 from J, leaving 19 bases between them. The CDR3, as DNA: TGTGCCAGCAGATCTACAGCGGGAGCAGTAAATTCACCCCTCCACTTT. Translated, it gives CASRSTAGAVNSPLHF.

There are a few counts of this clone. The chain employs TRBV6-4 and TRBJ2-1; TRBD1 or TRBD2 may be the D gene (5 bases each). There are 16 residues in the CDR3. Germline V gene lookup returns CDR1 MRHNA and CDR2 SNTAGT. The germline V and J ends were trimmed by 0 bases and 6 bases, with 15 bases remaining between them. Written as DNA, the CDR3 is TGTGCCAGCAGTGACTCTGGCAGGGAGTGGGTCAATGAGCAGTTCTTC. This translates into CASSDSGREWVNEQFF.

The J gene is TRBJ2-3, the V gene TRBV4-1; TRBD2 matches at 8 bases. V gave up 6 bases and J gave up 6 bases; unmatched junction bases: 11. The CDR3 totals 15 residues. Germline V gene lookup returns CDR1 MGHRA and CDR2 YSYEKL. CDR3 in DNA: TGCGCCAGCAGTTTATCCGGGACTAGGGGGGATACGCAGTATTTT. This codes for CASSLSGTRGDTQYF.

This chain joins TRBV5-4 and TRBJ2-3; D is tentatively TRBD1 or TRBD2 (5 bases each). The CDR3 is 14 residues long. V lost 0 bases, J lost 4 bases, and 9 bases lay in between. Germline CDR1 and CDR2: SGHNT and YYREEE (reference sequence). CDR3 loop: CASSLAQGADTQYF. The DNA for the CDR3 is TGTGCCAGCAGCTTGGCCCAGGGAGCAGATACGCAGTATTTT. Full variable domain (rest looked up from reference TRBV5-4 and TRBJ2-3): ETGVTQSPTHLIKTRGQQVTLRCSSQSGHNTVSWYQQALGQGPQFIFQYYREEENGRGNFPPRFSGLQFPNYSSELNVNALELDDSALYLCASSLAQGADTQYFGPGTRLTVL.

V gene TRBV18 combines with J gene TRBJ2-5; D perhaps matches TRBD2 (5 bases). Trimming removed 8 bases from V and 5 bases from J, with 15 bases in between. The germline CDR1 and CDR2 sequences are KGHSH and LQKENI. The CDR3 covers 13 residues. The CDR3 DNA reads TGTGCCAGCGGGCGGGCGGTCCTGGAGACCCAGTACTTC. Encoded protein: CASGRAVLETQYF.

V gene TRBV7-9 combines with J gene TRBJ2-1, with 15 bases aligning to TRBD2. The CDR3 covers 17 residues. Germline loops: CDR1 SEHNR, CDR2 FQNEAQ (reference sequence). The J segment lost 4 bases and the V segment lost 4 bases, leaving 5 bases of the junction unmatched. The CDR3 bases are TGTGCCAGCAGCTCGGGACTAGCGGGAGGAGCTTACAATGAGCAGTTCTTC. Its protein product is CASSSGLAGGAYNEQFF.

The chain recombines TRBV25-1 with TRBJ2-7; TRBD2 matches at 10 bases. CDR1 MGHDK and CDR2 SYGVNS come from the germline V gene. This CDR3 comprises 18 residues. V lost 2 bases to trimming and J lost 0 bases; unmatched junction nucleotides: 10. CDR3 DNA: TGTGCCAGCAGTGAACTTGGTAGCGGGAGGCCGAGCTCCTACGAGCAGTACTTC. This translates into CASSELGSGRPSSYEQYF.

This chain joins TRBV4-3 and TRBJ1-4, with D possibly being TRBD1 (5 bases). The germline V gene encodes CDR1 LGHNA and CDR2 YSLEER. Deletions cut 1 base from V and 0 bases from J, with 9 bases between. This CDR3 comprises 16 residues. The CDR3 DNA sequence: TGCGCCAGCAGCCAAGTTGGGGCAACAACTAATGAAAAACTGTTTTTT. It specifies CASSQVGATTNEKLFF.

V usage is TRBV18 and J usage is TRBJ1-1; TRBD1 matches 8 bases. The ends lost 1 base at V and 4 bases at J; junction bases unmatched: 5. Germline values: CDR1 KGHSH, CDR2 LQKENI. CDR3 length: 15 amino acids. CDR3 DNA sequence: TGTGCCAGCTCACCACGTCCAGGGGGCGGCACTGAAGCTTTCTTT. Its protein product is CASSPRPGGGTEAFF.

The chain recombines TRBV6-5 with TRBJ2-1; 9 bases fit TRBD1. Germline loops: CDR1 MNHEY, CDR2 SVGAGI. This CDR3 is built from 12 residues. V dropped 6 bases and J dropped 11; count of bases not matched to a gene: 5. The CDR3: CASSPQGAKQFF. CDR3 coding DNA: TGTGCCAGCAGCCCACAGGGGGCCAAGCAGTTCTTC.

This clone was found once. The chain links TRBV7-9 to TRBJ1-1, with D possibly matching TRBD1 (6 bases). CDR1 is SEHNR, CDR2 FQNEAQ, per germline (reference sequence). V gave up 0 bases and J gave up 1 base, with 9 bases separating them. The CDR3 is 15 residues long. The CDR3 nucleotides read TGTGCCAGCAGCTTAGCCCAGGGGACGAACACTGAAGCTTTCTTT. It encodes CASSLAQGTNTEAFF.

The rearrangement links TRBV15 to TRBJ1-4; no reliable D call. Germline V lookup: CDR1 LNHNV, CDR2 YYDKDF (reference sequence). CDR3 length equals 16 residues. Trimming took off 0 bases at V and 6 bases at J, with 14 bases between the two ends. Here the CDR3 reads CATSRDGRVNDEKLFF. CDR3 bases: TGTGCCACCAGCAGAGATGGGAGGGTGAACGATGAAAAACTGTTTTTT.